Listed here are 6 T cell receptor beta chains from one sample, sequenced in a study of vaccination and CD4 T cells after COVID-19. Which antigens these TCRs recognize remains unknown. The Oncomine TCR Beta short-read assay sequenced DNA from cultured CD4+ T cells. TCRdb re-called the PCR reads through MiXCR, storing one row per CDR3 protein. This repertoire shows over 14,000 distinct CDR3 sequences, around a third found once; its top ten account for 9.5% to 13%. Treatment denoted: roughly ten-day PBMC culture with coronavirus spike peptide pools or control peptides (ViraFEST assay). Source: CD4+ T cells from blood, cultured in vitro, taken after SARS-CoV-2 vaccination. These receptors were collected from a human donor who had recovered from COVID-19.

This clonotype was seen more than once but under ten times. V gene TRBV6-2 or TRBV6-3 combines with J gene TRBJ2-5; 8 bases map to TRBD2. V shed 2 bases and J 4 bases; nucleotides not matched to a gene: 9. The CDR3 consists of 16 residues. Germline values: CDR1 MNHEY, CDR2 SVGEGT. The CDR3 region is CASSYESGGPTETQYF. CDR3 bases: TGTGCCAGCAGTTACGAGTCGGGAGGGCCAACAGAGACCCAGTACTTC.

This clonotype was observed a handful of times. This sequence joins TRBV20-1 and TRBJ2-4; D call uncertain. The germline V gene encodes CDR1 DFQATT and CDR2 SNEGSKA (reference sequence). The CDR3 loop spans 15 amino acids. The V end was cut by 4 bases, the J end by 1 base, with 14 bases between. This CDR3 is CSATRVERAKNIQYF. The CDR3, as DNA: TGCAGTGCTACCCGAGTGGAACGGGCCAAAAACATTCAGTACTTC.

The chain links TRBV20-1 to TRBJ1-5; TRBD1 agrees at 11 bases. The CDR3 covers 17 residues. CDR1 DFQATT and CDR2 SNEGSKA come from the germline V gene (reference sequence). The V gene end was trimmed by 1 base and the J gene end by 6 bases; junction bases not matched to a gene: 11. In nucleotides, the CDR3 is TGCAGTGCTAGAGTGTTAGTCGGGGACAGGGGGGGTCAGCCCCAGCATTTT. Its translation is CSARVLVGDRGGQPQHF.

This clonotype showed up just a few times. This sequence joins TRBV6-2 or TRBV6-3 and TRBJ1-1, with D unresolved. The germline V gene has CDR1 MNHEY and CDR2 SVGEGT. The CDR3 has 14 residues. Trimming removed 7 bases at V and 6 bases at J, with 18 bases between. CDR3 amino acids: CASTTPFYVAEAFF. DNA of the CDR3: TGTGCCAGCACCACGCCTTTCTATGTCGCTGAAGCTTTCTTT.

The chain has TRBV7-2 and TRBJ2-3, with TRBD1 identical over 7 bases. The CDR3 is 14 residues long. Trimming at V came to 6 bases and at J to 3 bases, leaving 6 bases not matched to a gene. Germline CDR1 is SGHTA and CDR2 is FQGNSA. CDR3 sequence: CASSPRDRTDTQYF. In nucleotides, the CDR3 is TGTGCCAGCAGTCCGAGGGACAGAACAGATACGCAGTATTTT.

The rearrangement links TRBV6-1 to TRBJ1-1; D is perhaps TRBD1 (5 bases). The germline CDR1 and CDR2 sequences are MNHNS and SASEGT. Trimming took 5 bases from V and 6 from J, leaving 16 bases between them. The CDR3 runs to 14 residues. CDR3 DNA: TGTGCCAGCAGTCAGACTCCGGGACCCCCTGAAGCTTTCTTT. Translated, it gives CASSQTPGPPEAFF.